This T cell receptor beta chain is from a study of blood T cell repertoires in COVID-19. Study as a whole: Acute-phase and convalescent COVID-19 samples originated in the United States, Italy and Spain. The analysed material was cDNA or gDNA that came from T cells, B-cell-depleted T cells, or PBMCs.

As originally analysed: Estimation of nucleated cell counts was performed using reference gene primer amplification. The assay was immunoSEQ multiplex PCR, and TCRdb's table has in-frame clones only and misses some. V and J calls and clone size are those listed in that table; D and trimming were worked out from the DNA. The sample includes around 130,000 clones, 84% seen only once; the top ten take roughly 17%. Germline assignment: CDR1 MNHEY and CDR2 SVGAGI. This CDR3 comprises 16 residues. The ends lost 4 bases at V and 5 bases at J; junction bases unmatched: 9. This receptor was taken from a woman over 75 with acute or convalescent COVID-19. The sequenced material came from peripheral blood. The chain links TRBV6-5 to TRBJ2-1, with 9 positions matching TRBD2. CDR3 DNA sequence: TGTGCCAGCAGTTTTGGTATAGCGGGAGCCCACAATGAGCAGTTCTTC. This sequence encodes CASSFGIAGAHNEQFF.